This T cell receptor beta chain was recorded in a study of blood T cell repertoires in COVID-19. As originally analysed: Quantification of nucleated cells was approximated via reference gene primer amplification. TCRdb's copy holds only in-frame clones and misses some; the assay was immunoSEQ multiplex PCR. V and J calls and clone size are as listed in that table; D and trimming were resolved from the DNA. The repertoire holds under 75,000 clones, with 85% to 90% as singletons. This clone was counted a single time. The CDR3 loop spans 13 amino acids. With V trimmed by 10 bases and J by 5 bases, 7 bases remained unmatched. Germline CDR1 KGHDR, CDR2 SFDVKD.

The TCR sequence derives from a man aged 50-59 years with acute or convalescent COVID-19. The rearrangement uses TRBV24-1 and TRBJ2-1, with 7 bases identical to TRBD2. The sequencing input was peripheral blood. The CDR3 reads CATAWSGNNEQFF. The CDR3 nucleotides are TGTGCCACTGCGTGGAGCGGGAACAATGAGCAGTTCTTC.